This T cell receptor beta chain was sequenced for a study of human T cells and chemical hapten exposure. Study as a whole: Small pooled library volume differences chiefly drove per-sample TCR yield variation.

This clonotype has a handful of counts. The library gave individual cDNA molecules unique molecular identifiers. TCRdb reprocessed the RACE reads via MiXCR and lists one record per CDR3 protein. The data contain some 65,000 distinct CDR3 sequences, 6% to 7% of them singletons. Time point indicated: healthy volunteer bleed at 6 weeks. Extraction of total RNA was performed on unfractionated whole blood. Sequenced material: whole blood. This receptor was identified in a female donor in good health. Some clones in this sample may be carry-over from other donors' samples.

The CDR3 here is CASSPGLAPSSYEQYF. DNA of the CDR3: TGCGCCAGCAGCCCGGGACTAGCCCCGAGCTCCTACGAGCAGTACTTC. The rearrangement uses TRBV4-3 and TRBJ2-7, with 9 bases that match TRBD2. The CDR3 spans 16 residues. The junction had 7 bases not matched to a gene; V was cut back by 4 bases and J by 0 bases. Germline CDR1 is LGHNA and CDR2 is YSLEER.